This TCR beta chain is drawn from a study of control samples from healthy donors and cancer patients. J gave up 2 bases and V 5 bases, and 10 bases lay outside the gene matches. The CDR3 spans 16 residues. Germline V gene sequence: CDR1 SGHVS, CDR2 FQNEAQ. The assay was immunoSEQ multiplex PCR, and TCRdb's table has in-frame clones only and misses some. The sample has roughly 83,000 clones, approximately 82% seen once. Material for sequencing was blood. V usage is TRBV7-8 and J usage is TRBJ1-2; 8 bases line up with TRBD1. The sequence was obtained from a woman in her sixties in good health. CDR3 sequence: CASSASGTGPNYGYTF. CDR3 bases: TGTGCCAGCAGCGCCTCCGGGACAGGCCCGAACTATGGCTACACCTTC.